This T cell receptor beta chain stems from a study of T-cell reconstitution after alpha-beta-depleted transplantation in children (TCRdb year 2016). Some background on the complete study: Using TCR repertoire profiling, the study followed T-cell immune reconstitution in a quantitative way in children after TCRalphabeta/CD19-depleted allogeneic hematopoietic cell transplantation.

About this clonotype: There is no known antigen for this receptor. Per-nucleotide qualities are absent, and no much larger clonotype sits a single base away.

Library method: PCR. The data were produced on an Illumina HiSeq 2500. To normalize quantification of the TCRbeta repertoire, the TCR libraries were built with molecular barcoding that relied on unique molecular identifiers. TCRdb's own reprocessing of the public reads used fastp at Q25 and MiXCR and kept productive beta chains. A single entry per CDR3 protein holds the most common genes and DNA from its merged rows. This sample is represented by over 200,000 distinct CDR3 sequences; approximately 17% of them were singletons. The ten biggest clones cover about two fifths of the sample. The CDR3 measures 13 amino acids from cysteine to phenylalanine. Just CDR3 DNA is preserved here, 39 bases in frame from base 1. The germline V gene yields MNHNS for CDR1 and SASEGT for CDR2. Trimming removed 8 bases from V and 5 bases from J, leaving 15 bases between the germline ends. The treatment or condition label, as the study defines it: allogeneic hematopoietic cell transplantation with graft depleted of TCRalphabeta T cells and CD19 B cells. The transplant recipients were children given TCRalphabeta/CD19-depleted allogeneic hematopoietic cell grafts.

Overall study outcomes, separate from this receptor: Apparently early alphabetaT-cell count recovery about two months after transplant reportedly relied on only several hundred rapidly expanded clones derived from non-depleted graft cells. Hyperexpanded clone frequencies declined over subsequent months; after one year, T-cell counts and TCRbeta diversity were mostly attributed to newly produced T cells. The high TCRbeta diversity at day 60 in some patients was ascribed to recipient T cells and intrathymic progenitors that had survived conditioning.

Recombination linked TRBV6-1 to TRBJ2-5; TRBD2 is possibly the D segment (5 matching bases). The TCR was taken from a male patient between 2 and 15 years old who had a stem cell transplant for acute lymphoblastic leukemia, so the T cells may come from the graft donor. This specimen consisted of PBMCs, mostly from graft donor cells, obtained 360 days after TCRalphabeta/CD19-depleted stem cell transplant. The DNA sequence follows: TGTGCCAGCGGTGCCGCCGGGGATGAGACCCAGTACTTC. Its protein is CASGAAGDETQYF.